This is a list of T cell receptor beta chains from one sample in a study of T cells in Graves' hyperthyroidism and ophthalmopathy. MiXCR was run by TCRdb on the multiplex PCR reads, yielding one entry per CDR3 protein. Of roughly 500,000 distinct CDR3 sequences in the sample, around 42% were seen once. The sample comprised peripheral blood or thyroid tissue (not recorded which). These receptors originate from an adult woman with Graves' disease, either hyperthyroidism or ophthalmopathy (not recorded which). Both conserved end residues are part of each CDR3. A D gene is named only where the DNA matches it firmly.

CASIRSSGNTF,-,TRBV19
CASSVGQGEAQPQHF,TRBD1,TRBV10-2
CATSRLGGEETQYF,-,TRBV15
CASSSSGNALHF,-,TRBV7-9
CASGERNTDTQYF,-,TRBV7-3
CASSQDGRTYEQYF,-,TRBV4-1
CASSTGRPTTNEKLFF,-,TRBV5-1
CASSLNVMNTEAFF,-,TRBV5-6
CASSPQSATGELFF,-,TRBV7-3
CASSLTERSPLHF,-,TRBV7-2
CASSLGDRGRGSPLHF,-,TRBV5-5
CASSSGTGSTDTQYF,TRBD1,TRBV19
CASSARDSRYEQYF,TRBD1,TRBV9
CASSQVQNSYEQYF,-,TRBV4-2
CASSEEYSNQPQHF,-,TRBV5-1
CASSPTGGAFF,TRBD1,TRBV5-1